This T cell receptor (beta chain) was sequenced for a study of blood T cell repertoires in COVID-19. TCRdb's copy holds only in-frame clones and misses some; the assay was immunoSEQ multiplex PCR. The profile shows about 270,000 clones, 88% of them singletons. V was clipped by 4 bases and J by 0 bases; unmatched bases: 6. In germline, CDR1 is MDHEN, CDR2 SYDVKM. This CDR3 spans 17 amino acids. This clonotype originated in a woman aged 55-69 years in a cohort exposed to, infected with or recovered from COVID-19 (not recorded which). This rearrangement joins TRBV28 to TRBJ2-1; 10 nucleotides line up with TRBD2. The sample consisted of PBMCs or T cells enriched from blood (not recorded which). CDR3 DNA sequence: TGTGCCAGCAGTTCGACTAGCGGGTGGAGCTCCTACAATGAGCAGTTCTTC. This gives the protein CASSSTSGWSSYNEQFF. Filled out from reference TRBV28 and TRBJ2-1, the complete variable domain reads DVKVTQSSRYLVKRTGEKVFLECVQDMDHENMFWYRQDPGLGLRLIYFSYDVKMKEKGDIPEGYSVSREKKERFSLILESASTNQTSMYLCASSSTSGWSSYNEQFFGPGTRLTVL.